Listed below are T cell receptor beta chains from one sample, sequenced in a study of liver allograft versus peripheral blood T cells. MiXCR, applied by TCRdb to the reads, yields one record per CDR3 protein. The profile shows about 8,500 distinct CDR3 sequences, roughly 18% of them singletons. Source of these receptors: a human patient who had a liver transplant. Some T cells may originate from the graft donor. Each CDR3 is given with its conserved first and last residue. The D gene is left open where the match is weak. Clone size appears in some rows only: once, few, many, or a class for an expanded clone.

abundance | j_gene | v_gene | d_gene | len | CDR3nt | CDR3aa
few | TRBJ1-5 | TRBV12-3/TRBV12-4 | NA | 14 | TGTGCCAGCAGTTACCCGGGGGGCAATCAGCCCCAGCATTTT | CASSYPGGNQPQHF
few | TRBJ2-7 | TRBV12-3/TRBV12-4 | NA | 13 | TGTGCCAGCAGCCCACCGAACTGGGGAGAGCAGTACTTC | CASSPPNWGEQYF
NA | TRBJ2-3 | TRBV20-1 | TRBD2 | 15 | TGCAGTGCTAGAGATCTCAGCGGGAGAAGGGATACGCAGTATTTT | CSARDLSGRRDTQYF
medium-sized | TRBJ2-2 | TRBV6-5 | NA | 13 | TGTGCCAGCAGGGCACAGGGATCCGGGGAGCTGTTTTTT | CASRAQGSGELFF
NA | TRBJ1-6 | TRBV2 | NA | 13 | TGTGCCAGCAGTGCCCGGGAGATTTCACCCCTCCACTTT | CASSAREISPLHF
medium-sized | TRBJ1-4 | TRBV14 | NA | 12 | TGTGCCAGCAGCCAAGGGGGGGAAAAACTGTTTTTT | CASSQGGEKLFF
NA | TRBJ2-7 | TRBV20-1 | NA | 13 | TGCAGTGCTAGTAGTAACTGGAACACGGAGCAGTACTTC | CSASSNWNTEQYF
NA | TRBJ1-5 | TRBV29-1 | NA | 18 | TGCAGCGTCCAGAGGACTAGCCCGAACACCGGGGAGGAGCAGCCCCAGCATTTT | CSVQRTSPNTGEEQPQHF
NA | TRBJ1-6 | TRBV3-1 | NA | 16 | TGTGCCAGCAGCCGCAATAGAAGGGGAGGAAATTCACCCCTCCACTTT | CASSRNRRGGNSPLHF
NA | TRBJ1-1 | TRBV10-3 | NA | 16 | TGTGCCATCAGGACAGGACAGAGTCAGATGAACACTGAAGCTTTCTTT | CAIRTGQSQMNTEAFF
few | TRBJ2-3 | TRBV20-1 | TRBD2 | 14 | TGCAGTCTTCGACTAGCGGGGTTGACAGATACGCAGTATTTT | CSLRLAGLTDTQYF
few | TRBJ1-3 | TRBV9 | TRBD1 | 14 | TGTGCCAGCAGCGCCGAACAGGGGGCGAACACCATATATTTT | CASSAEQGANTIYF
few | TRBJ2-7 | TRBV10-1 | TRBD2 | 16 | TGCGCCAGCAGCCAGGGACTAGCGCCTTCTACCTACGAGCAGTACTTC | CASSQGLAPSTYEQYF
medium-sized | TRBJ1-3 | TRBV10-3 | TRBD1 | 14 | TGTGCCATCAGGGGACAGGGGGTCGGAAACACCATATATTTT | CAIRGQGVGNTIYF
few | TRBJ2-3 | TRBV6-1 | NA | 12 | TGTGCCAGCAGCTTCAGCACAGATACGCAGTATTTT | CASSFSTDTQYF
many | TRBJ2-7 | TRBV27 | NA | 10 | TGTGCCAGCGGTATTTTTAAGCAGTACTTC | CASGIFKQYF
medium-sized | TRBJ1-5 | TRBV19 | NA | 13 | TGTGCCAGTAGCGGGACACTCTGGATGGCCCAGCATTTT | CASSGTLWMAQHF
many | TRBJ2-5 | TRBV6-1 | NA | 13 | TGTGCCAGCAGTCCGGGACCACAAGAGACCCAGTACTTC | CASSPGPQETQYF
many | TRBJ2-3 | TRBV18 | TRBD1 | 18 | TGTGCCAGCTCACCGCAACGGGGGACAGGGCCTTACGCAGATACGCAGTATTTT | CASSPQRGTGPYADTQYF
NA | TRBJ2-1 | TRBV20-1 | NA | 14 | TGCAGTGCTAGAGATTACGGGATTGGAAATGAGCAGTTCTTC | CSARDYGIGNEQFF
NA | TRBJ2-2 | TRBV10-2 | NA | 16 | TGCGCCAGCTCGACTCAAACCGGGGCCAACACCGGGGAGCTGTTTTTT | CASSTQTGANTGELFF
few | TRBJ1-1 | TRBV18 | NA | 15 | TGTGCCAGCTCACGGGAGTTAGCAGTGAACACTGAAGCTTTCTTT | CASSRELAVNTEAFF
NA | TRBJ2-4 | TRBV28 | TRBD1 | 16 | TGTGCCAGCAGTCTACAGGGGGCACTTGCCAAAAACATTCAGTACTTC | CASSLQGALAKNIQYF
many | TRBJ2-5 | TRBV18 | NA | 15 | TGTGCCAGCTCACCACCGTCCGGGGCCAGGGAGACCCAGTACTTC | CASSPPSGARETQYF
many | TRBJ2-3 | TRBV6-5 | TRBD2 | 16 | TGTGCCAGCAAGCCGGAAGTAGCGGGGGGTGGGGATACGCAGTATTTT | CASKPEVAGGGDTQYF
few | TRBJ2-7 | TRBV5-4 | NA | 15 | TGTGCCAGCAGCCCAGGGGGGGACCGGGGCGGCGAGCAGTACTTC | CASSPGGDRGGEQYF
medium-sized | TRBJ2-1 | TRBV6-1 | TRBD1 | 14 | TGTGCCACCCATTTACGGACAGGGAGCAATGAGCAGTTCTTC | CATHLRTGSNEQFF
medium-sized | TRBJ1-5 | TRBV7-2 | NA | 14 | TGTGCCAGCAGCCTAGGGGGGGGCGGCCAGCCCCAGCATTTT | CASSLGGGGQPQHF
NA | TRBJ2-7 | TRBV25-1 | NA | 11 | TGTGCCAGCAGTTCCTACTACGAGCAGTACTTC | CASSSYYEQYF
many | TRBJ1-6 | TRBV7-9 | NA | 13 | TGTGCCAGCAGTTCCACAGGGCGTTCACCCCTCCACTTT | CASSSTGRSPLHF
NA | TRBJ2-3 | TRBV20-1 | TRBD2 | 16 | TGCAGTGCTAGGCGAGGTACTAGCGGGAGCGGGGATACGCAGTATTTT | CSARRGTSGSGDTQYF
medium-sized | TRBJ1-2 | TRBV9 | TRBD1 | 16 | TGTGCCAGCAGCGCCCAAGCGGGACAGGGGCTCTATGGCTACACCTTC | CASSAQAGQGLYGYTF
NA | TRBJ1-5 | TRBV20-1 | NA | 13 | TGCAGTGCTAGACTAAGGGGCAATCAGCCCCAGCATTTT | CSARLRGNQPQHF